What follows are 15 T cell receptor beta chains derived from one specimen sequenced in a study of blood T cell repertoires in COVID-19. Generated by immunoSEQ multiplex PCR, the TCRdb table keeps only in-frame clones and is missing some. This sample has hundreds of thousands of clones, with 90% found just once. The sequenced sample consisted of PBMCs or T cells enriched from blood (not recorded which). The origin of the receptors is a man between 60 and 75 years old who had recovered from COVID-19.

This rearrangement joins TRBV19 to TRBJ1-1; no reliable D call. Germline V gene data show CDR1 as LNHDA and CDR2 as SQIVND (reference sequence). Trimming removed 1 base from V and 4 bases from J, with 10 bases in between. The CDR3 extends over 14 amino acids. The CDR3 is CASSIVGYSTEAFF. CDR3 DNA: TGTGCCAGTAGTATAGTCGGGTATAGCACTGAAGCTTTCTTT.

This chain links TRBV29-1 with TRBJ1-2, with 9 nucleotides matching TRBD1. After removal of 1 base from V and 3 bases from J, the junction contained 3 bases not matched to a gene. CDR1 SQVTM and CDR2 ANQGSEA come from the germline V gene. The length of the CDR3 is 14 residues. For the CDR3, the DNA is TGCAGCGTTGAAGGGACAGGGGAGGACTATGGCTACACCTTC. Translating it yields CSVEGTGEDYGYTF.

The genes are TRBV4-2 and TRBJ1-2; possible D gene TRBD1, 6 bases. This CDR3 spans 15 amino acids. CDR1 and CDR2 from the germline V gene are LGHNA and YNFKEQ. V was cut by 0 bases and J by 0 bases, with 8 bases left in between. The CDR3 coding sequence is TGTGCCAGCAGCCAAGACAGGGGATCTAACTATGGCTACACCTTC. It codes for CASSQDRGSNYGYTF.

This sequence joins TRBV7-8 and TRBJ1-6, with D possibly TRBD1 on 6 matching bases. In germline, CDR1 is SGHVS, CDR2 FQNEAQ. V lost 6 bases and J 10 bases, leaving 19 bases between the germline ends. The CDR3 has 15 residues. DNA of the CDR3: TGTGCCAGCAGTAACCAGGCAGGGGTGGGCTCACCCCTCCACTTT. This sequence encodes CASSNQAGVGSPLHF.

The chain has TRBV6-5 and TRBJ1-4, with D unclear. The CDR3 spans 14 residues. Germline CDR1 is MNHEY and CDR2 is SVGAGI. V shed 5 bases and J shed 1 base, with 8 bases lying between them. The CDR3 DNA sequence: TGTGCCAGCAGTCTGAGGCTAACTAATGAAAAACTGTTTTTT. As protein: CASSLRLTNEKLFF.

The V gene is TRBV18, the J gene TRBJ2-2, with 8 positions matching TRBD1. V shed 6 bases and J 1 base; nucleotides not matched to a gene: 1. Per germline, CDR1 KGHSH and CDR2 LQKENI. This CDR3 comprises 14 residues. CDR3: CASSGTGNTGELFF. CDR3 sequence (DNA): TGTGCCAGCTCCGGGACAGGGAACACCGGGGAGCTGTTTTTT.

The gene calls are TRBV9 and TRBJ1-4; TRBD1 matches 9 bases. The J segment lost 6 bases and the V segment lost 4 bases, leaving 13 bases of the junction unmatched. CDR3 length: 17 residues. Germline CDR1 SGDLS, CDR2 YYNGEE. CDR3 bases: TGTGCCAGCAGCACACCCCGCACAGGGGGCGCCTATGAAAAACTGTTTTTT. Amino acids: CASSTPRTGGAYEKLFF. The full variable domain, completed using reference TRBV9 and TRBJ1-4, is DSGVTQTPKHLITATGQRVTLRCSPRSGDLSVYWYQQSLDQGLQFLIQYYNGEERAKGNILERFSAQQFPDLHSELNLSSLELGDSALYFCASSTPRTGGAYEKLFFGSGTQLSVL.

V is TRBV18 and J is TRBJ2-1; D perhaps matches TRBD2 (5 bases). This CDR3 has 17 residues. V shed 4 bases and J shed 1 base, with 17 bases lying between them. In germline, CDR1 is KGHSH, CDR2 LQKENI. CDR3 nucleotide sequence: TGTGCCAGCTCACGAAACCTGGCTCGGGGATCCTACAATGAGCAGTTCTTC. This codes for CASSRNLARGSYNEQFF.

The chain uses TRBV5-8 and TRBJ1-2; D not resolved. The germline V and J ends were trimmed by 3 bases and 2 bases, with 8 bases remaining between them. CDR1 is SGHTS and CDR2 is YDEGEE in the germline V gene. The CDR3 contains 13 residues. The CDR3 sequence: CASSSTGNYGYTF. The DNA of the CDR3 is TGTGCCAGCAGCTCGACGGGGAACTATGGCTACACCTTC.

The gene calls are TRBV2 and TRBJ2-6, with D perhaps matching TRBD1 (6 bases). The CDR3 is 15 residues long. Germline V gene sequence: CDR1 SNHLY, CDR2 FYNNEI. Trimming shortened V by 8 bases and J by 1 base, and 12 bases separated the two germline ends. The CDR3: CASGNRDSGANVLTF. CDR3 coding DNA: TGTGCCAGCGGCAACAGGGATTCTGGGGCCAACGTCCTGACTTTC.

V gene TRBV5-1 combines with J gene TRBJ2-2, with 10 nucleotides matching TRBD1. The trim removed 6 bases at V and 0 bases at J, leaving 2 bases unmatched. Germline values: CDR1 SGHRS, CDR2 YFSETQ. This CDR3 comprises 15 residues. CDR3 loop: CASKGQGANTGELFF. Written as DNA, the CDR3 is TGCGCCAGCAAAGGACAGGGGGCGAACACCGGGGAGCTGTTTTTT. Full variable domain (outside the CDR3, taken from reference TRBV5-1 and TRBJ2-2): KAGVTQTPRYLIKTRGQQVTLSCSPISGHRSVSWYQQTPGQGLQFLFEYFSETQRNKGNFPGRFSGRQFSNSRSEMNVSTLELGDSALYLCASKGQGANTGELFFGEGSRLTVL.

The chain has TRBV7-8 and TRBJ2-7; 8 nucleotides match TRBD2. The CDR3 consists of 13 residues. The germline V gene has CDR1 SGHVS and CDR2 FQNEAQ. V was pared by 4 bases and J by 6 bases, with 5 bases of the junction left unmatched. The CDR3 here is CASSSTGGIEQYF. In nucleotides, the CDR3 is TGTGCCAGCAGCTCCACGGGGGGGATCGAGCAGTACTTC. Combining the CDR3 with reference TRBV7-8 and TRBJ2-7 gives the whole variable domain GAGVSQSPRYKVAKRGQDVALRCDPISGHVSLFWYQQALGQGPEFLTYFQNEAQLDKSGLPSDRFFAERPEGSVSTLKIQRTQQEDSAVYLCASSSTGGIEQYFGPGTRLTVT.

CDR3 DNA sequence: TGTGCCAGCAGCTTGGCCGTTGAGCAGTTCTTC. Translated, it gives CASSLAVEQFF. The chain carries TRBV5-6 and TRBJ2-1, with no clear D. V lost 0 bases, J lost 9 bases, and 4 bases lay in between. The CDR3 is 11 amino acids. Germline V gene sequence: CDR1 SGHDT, CDR2 YYEEEE.

This chain connects TRBV29-1 to TRBJ1-2; 9 bases are shared with TRBD1. CDR1 is SQVTM and CDR2 is ANQGSEA in the germline V gene. After removal of 3 bases from V and 4 bases from J, the junction contained 6 bases not matched to a gene. The CDR3 is 14 residues long. CDR3: CSVDPGTGSYGYTF. CDR3 nucleotides: TGCAGCGTTGACCCCGGGACAGGGTCCTATGGCTACACCTTC.

The genes are TRBV7-9 and TRBJ2-2; D might be TRBD2 (6 bases). Germline V lookup: CDR1 SEHNR, CDR2 FQNEAQ (reference sequence). V lost 1 base to trimming and J lost 2 bases, with 14 bases between them. The CDR3 length is 17 residues. CDR3 residues: CASSLEGSGFNTGELFF. CDR3 sequence (DNA): TGTGCCAGCAGCTTAGAGGGTAGCGGTTTTAACACCGGGGAGCTGTTTTTT. Complete variable domain (other parts from reference TRBV7-9 and TRBJ2-2): DTGVSQNPRHKITKRGQNVTFRCDPISEHNRLYWYRQTLGQGPEFLTYFQNEAQLEKSRLLSDRFSAERPKGSFSTLEIQRTEQGDSAMYLCASSLEGSGFNTGELFFGEGSRLTVL.